What follows is one T cell receptor beta chain and its context. The data belong to a study of blood T cell repertoires in COVID-19. In the original processing: How many nucleated cells were present was estimated from reference gene primer amplification. The table came from immunoSEQ multiplex PCR; TCRdb's copy has only in-frame clones and leaves some out. V, J and clone size reflect that table, while D and trimming were determined from the DNA. Of 150,000 to 200,000 clones listed, around 75% were seen once; the top ten hold almost 6%. Germline V gene data show CDR1 as SGDLS and CDR2 as YYNGEE. The CDR3 spans 16 residues. Trimming cost V 4 bases and J 2 bases; bases outside gene matches: 6.

The sample was peripheral blood. The source is a woman between 35 and 50 years old with COVID-19, enrolled during active disease. This chain joins TRBV9 and TRBJ2-3; 11 nucleotides line up with TRBD2. Written as DNA, the CDR3 is TGTGCCAGCAGCCAGCGGACTAGCGGGCTCACAGATACGCAGTATTTT. Translated: CASSQRTSGLTDTQYF.